The T cell receptor beta chain under discussion was sequenced for a study of monozygotic twins with inflammatory bowel disease. Study results and caveats: Immunosuppressive treatments differing between patients may have added repertoire variability.

Germline V gene lookup returns CDR1 SGHRS and CDR2 YFSETQ. This CDR3 is 15 amino acids long. Notes on this clonotype: What it binds is not known.

Total RNA input per TCR library was about 3,400 ng. TCRdb re-called the 5' RACE reads and shows each CDR3 protein once, DNA omitted. The listing contains around 380,000 distinct CDR3 sequences. The J gene is TRBJ1-4, the V gene TRBV5-1. This receptor was taken from a human donor with ulcerative colitis or Crohn's disease, or a healthy co-twin of an affected twin (not recorded which). Sequenced sample: blood. This CDR3 is CASSPGGLSSEKLFF.